Below are 9 T cell receptor beta chains sequenced from a single sample in a study of Graves' ophthalmopathy and Graves' hyperthyroidism. The authors amplified TCR beta CDR3 regions, and they did so from RNA transcripts for repertoire sequencing. Second-round multiplex PCR came after first-round RT-PCR with HTBI primers. MiXCR, applied by TCRdb to the multiplex PCR reads, yields one record per CDR3 protein. This repertoire shows around 670,000 distinct CDR3 sequences, roughly two fifths found once; its top ten account for about 40%. The specimen was peripheral blood. These receptors originate from an adult man with Graves' ophthalmopathy.

This rearrangement joins TRBV10-3 to TRBJ1-2; D ambiguous. Looked up from germline, CDR1 is ENHRY and CDR2 is SYGVKD. This CDR3 comprises 12 residues. The V gene lost 5 bases and the J gene lost 6 bases, with 10 bases spanning the gap. The CDR3 reads CAISLEVDGYTF. CDR3 nucleotides: TGTGCCATCAGTTTAGAGGTGGATGGCTACACCTTC.

This clonotype has only a few counts. The genes are TRBV5-4 and TRBJ1-2; TRBD1 matches 7 bases. From germline, CDR1 is SGHNT and CDR2 YYREEE (reference sequence). V lost 4 bases, J lost 3 bases, and 3 bases stayed unmatched. The CDR3 has 13 residues. This CDR3 reads CASSTGEYYGYTF. In DNA form, the CDR3 reads TGTGCCAGCAGCACAGGGGAATACTATGGCTACACCTTC.

This clonotype showed up many times. The chain is built from TRBV7-2 and TRBJ1-6; 8 bases map to TRBD1. Germline-derived CDR1 and CDR2 are SGHTA and FQGNSA. The V and J ends lost 7 bases and 7 bases, in that order; junction bases with no gene match: 6. The CDR3 sequence is 14 residues long. CDR3 DNA: TGTGCCAGCACCAGGGACAGGCCCAATTCACCCCTCCACTTT. Its protein is CASTRDRPNSPLHF.

This clonotype was seen at least ten times. The chain has TRBV2 and TRBJ1-6, with D perhaps matching TRBD1 (6 bases). Trimming removed 7 bases from V and 7 bases from J, with 14 bases in between. The CDR3 is 14 residues long. The germline V gene encodes CDR1 SNHLY and CDR2 FYNNEI. CDR3 protein: CASTLGQGNSPLHF. In DNA form, the CDR3 reads TGTGCCAGCACCCTGGGGCAGGGGAATTCACCCCTCCACTTT.

V gene TRBV6-5 combines with J gene TRBJ2-5, with D uncertain. This CDR3 contains 15 residues. Trimming removed 0 bases at V and 9 bases at J, with 17 bases between. The V gene's germline CDR1 is MNHEY and CDR2 SVGAGI. DNA of the CDR3: TGTGCCAGCAGTTACTCGGTCGTCAAGGATCAGCCCCAGTACTTC. It translates to CASSYSVVKDQPQYF.

The chain couples TRBV4-1 to TRBJ1-4, with D perhaps TRBD1 (6 bases). The germline V gene encodes CDR1 MGHRA and CDR2 YSYEKL. There are 15 residues in the CDR3. The V end was cut by 1 base, the J end by 8 bases, with 14 bases between. This CDR3 is CASSQGTGTGEKLFF. CDR3 bases: TGCGCCAGCAGCCAAGGAACAGGGACGGGGGAAAAACTGTTTTTT.

The CDR3 loop is CAILEDDTGELFF. The CDR3 coding sequence is TGTGCCATCCTAGAGGATGACACCGGGGAGCTGTTTTTT. The gene calls are TRBV7-9 and TRBJ2-2; D not certain. Deletions cut 10 bases from V and 3 bases from J, with 12 bases between. CDR3 length equals 13 residues. CDR1 is SEHNR and CDR2 is FQNEAQ in the germline V gene (reference sequence).

This clonotype occurred many times. DNA of the CDR3: TGCAGCTCAAAGACAGGGACCTACGAGCAGTACTTC. Protein product: CSSKTGTYEQYF. This chain uses TRBV29-1 with TRBJ2-7, with 7 bases that match TRBD1. The CDR3 is 12 residues long. Germline values: CDR1 SQVTM, CDR2 ANQGSEA. V trimming: 8 bases; J trimming: 2 bases; junction bases outside the gene matches: 6.

The V call is TRBV20-1, the J call TRBJ1-6, with D possibly being TRBD1 (5 bases). Germline CDR1 DFQATT, CDR2 SNEGSKA (reference sequence). The ends were cut back, 8 bases at V and 5 bases at J, with 10 bases in the middle. The CDR3 length is 12 residues. The CDR3 loop is CSTGRDNSPLHF. CDR3 DNA sequence: TGCAGTACGGGACGGGATAATTCACCCCTCCACTTT.